This entry lists 30 T cell receptor beta chains sequenced from one sample in a study of response to subunit inactivated influenza vaccine. TCRdb re-analysed the RT-PCR reads in MiXCR, keeping a single row per CDR3 protein. The top ten clones hold around 9.6% of a sample with about 530,000 distinct CDR3 sequences, roughly 12% of them seen once. The material was PBMCs from blood, obtained on the day of vaccination. Every receptor here comes from a man in his fifties or sixties who received an inactivated influenza vaccine.

This clonotype was detected only a few times. The chain carries TRBV5-1 and TRBJ1-1, with D tentatively TRBD1 (5 bases). The CDR3 extends over 13 amino acids. Germline V gene lookup returns CDR1 SGHRS and CDR2 YFSETQ. Trimming shortened V by 3 bases and J by 8 bases, and 14 bases separated the two germline ends. CDR3 protein: CASSSDPGREAFF. In DNA form, the CDR3 reads TGCGCCAGCAGCTCTGATCCGGGACGAGAAGCTTTCTTT.

This clonotype was seen only a few times. This rearrangement joins TRBV10-3 to TRBJ2-4; 8 bases map to TRBD2. Per germline, CDR1 ENHRY and CDR2 SYGVKD. V shed 10 bases, J shed 4 bases, and the junction held 12 bases outside the gene matches. This CDR3 has 15 amino acids. The CDR3 bases are TGTGCCAGTGAGTCTATAGCGGGATCTAAAAACATTCAGTACTTC. Amino acids: CASESIAGSKNIQYF.

This clonotype was counted between two and nine times. This sequence joins TRBV24-1 and TRBJ2-6; D call uncertain. Trimming took off 3 bases at V and 2 bases at J, with 19 bases between the two ends. CDR3 length equals 19 residues. Germline CDR1 is KGHDR and CDR2 is SFDVKD. The CDR3 loop reads CATSDPRIGGDPGANVLTF. CDR3 bases: TGTGCCACCAGTGATCCTCGCATTGGTGGTGATCCTGGGGCCAACGTCCTGACTTTC.

This clonotype was seen at least ten times. The CDR3 sequence is CSVRQGASETQYF. In DNA form, the CDR3 reads TGCAGCGTCCGACAGGGGGCCAGCGAGACCCAGTACTTC. This rearrangement joins TRBV29-1 to TRBJ2-5; 10 positions match TRBD1. Trimming cost V 6 bases and J 5 bases; bases outside gene matches: 6. The germline gives CDR1 SQVTM, CDR2 ANQGSEA. This CDR3 spans 13 amino acids.

This clonotype was counted only a few times. The gene calls are TRBV18 and TRBJ2-2, with unresolved D. CDR3 length: 12 amino acids. Germline values: CDR1 KGHSH, CDR2 LQKENI. The V gene lost 5 bases and the J gene lost 8 bases, with 9 bases spanning the gap. CDR3 nucleotide sequence: TGTGCCAGCTCATCCGATGTGGGGGAGCTGTTTTTT. As protein: CASSSDVGELFF. Complete variable domain (other parts from reference TRBV18 and TRBJ2-2): NAGVMQNPRHLVRRRGQEARLRCSPMKGHSHVYWYRQLPEEGLKFMVYLQKENIIDESGMPKERFSAEFPKEGPSILRIQQVVRGDSAAYFCASSSDVGELFFGEGSRLTVL.

The CDR3 loop reads CASQTNSASYEQYF. Here the CDR3 DNA reads TGTGCCAGCCAGACGAACTCCGCCTCCTACGAGCAGTACTTC. The chain uses TRBV7-2 and TRBJ2-7, with unresolved D. The V gene's germline CDR1 is SGHTA and CDR2 FQGNSA. This CDR3 is built from 14 residues. V lost 8 bases, J lost 0 bases, and 14 bases lay in between.

V usage is TRBV18 and J usage is TRBJ2-2; no definite D call. The CDR3 is made up of 14 amino acids. V was pared by 5 bases and J by 0 bases, with 7 bases between. From germline, CDR1 is KGHSH and CDR2 LQKENI. The CDR3 bases are TGTGCCAGCTCATGGCAGGCGAACACCGGGGAGCTGTTTTTT. Residues: CASSWQANTGELFF.

In its sample, this clonotype was seen a few times. The chain recombines TRBV4-2 with TRBJ2-1; 8 nucleotides line up with TRBD2. The CDR3 is 17 residues long. Germline CDR1 reads LGHNA; CDR2 reads YNFKEQ. J was trimmed by 4 bases and V by 1 base; bases with no gene match: 9. The CDR3 loop reads CASSQGLFTSGYNEQFF. The CDR3 DNA follows: TGTGCCAGCAGCCAAGGCTTGTTTACTAGCGGTTACAATGAGCAGTTCTTC.

There are many counts of this clonotype. CDR3 in DNA: TGTGCCATCAGTGATGGAGCCGGGAGGGGTTCCTACGAGCAGTACTTC. This gives the protein CAISDGAGRGSYEQYF. This chain joins TRBV10-3 and TRBJ2-7, with 8 bases lining up with TRBD2. The CDR3 loop spans 16 amino acids. The ends lost 3 bases at V and 1 base at J; junction bases unmatched: 8. Germline V gives CDR1 ENHRY, CDR2 SYGVKD.

This clonotype was observed a handful of times. V gene TRBV3-1 combines with J gene TRBJ2-1, with D unclear. The CDR3 consists of 17 residues. Trimming stripped 2 bases from V and 4 bases from J, with 18 bases between. Germline lookup yields CDR1 LGHDT and CDR2 YNNKEL (reference sequence). The CDR3 loop reads CASSQRNYGRVYNEQFF. The CDR3 bases are TGTGCCAGCAGCCAACGAAACTATGGACGTGTTTACAATGAGCAGTTCTTC.

The chain has TRBV7-9 and TRBJ2-5; no definite D call. V was trimmed by 2 bases and J by 6 bases, leaving 4 bases between them. The CDR3 totals 11 residues. Per germline, CDR1 SEHNR and CDR2 FQNEAQ (reference sequence). This chain's CDR3 is CASSLSKTQYF. Here the CDR3 DNA reads TGTGCCAGCAGCTTAAGTAAGACCCAGTACTTC.

The rearrangement links TRBV10-3 to TRBJ2-5; no definite D call. This CDR3 has 13 amino acids. The germline V gene encodes CDR1 ENHRY and CDR2 SYGVKD. V lost 6 bases to trimming and J lost 4 bases, with 12 bases between them. CDR3 sequence (DNA): TGTGCCATCAGCCGGTCGAACCGAGAGACCCAGTACTTC. Translating it yields CAISRSNRETQYF.

This clonotype was detected many times. The chain employs TRBV5-4 and TRBJ2-2; 11 bases agree with TRBD1. The CDR3 covers 15 residues. V was clipped by 4 bases and J by 3 bases; unmatched bases: 2. Germline assignment: CDR1 SGHNT and CDR2 YYREEE (reference sequence). The CDR3 sequence is CASSKGQGDTGELFF. DNA for the CDR3: TGTGCCAGCAGCAAGGGACAGGGGGACACCGGGGAGCTGTTTTTT.

The chain links TRBV12-3 or TRBV12-4 to TRBJ2-2; unclear D gene. The ends were cut back, 3 bases at V and 6 bases at J, with 11 bases in the middle. There are 14 residues in the CDR3. CDR3 nucleotides: TGTGCCAGCAGTTTCACACGGTGGGCCGGGGAGCTGTTTTTT. This codes for CASSFTRWAGELFF.

The chain recombines TRBV30 with TRBJ2-3, with D tentatively TRBD2 (6 bases). Germline assignment: CDR1 GTSNPN and CDR2 SVGIG (reference sequence). The V and J ends lost 0 bases and 6 bases respectively, with 28 bases between them. The CDR3 length is 19 residues. In DNA form, the CDR3 reads TGTGCCTGGAGTGTAGGTCTCAATCCGGGACTGGGCTCTGGGGATACGCAGTATTTT. Translating it yields CAWSVGLNPGLGSGDTQYF.

This clonotype has just one count. This chain connects TRBV7-9 to TRBJ2-7, with 12 positions matching TRBD2. The V gene end was trimmed by 4 bases and the J gene end by 0 bases; junction bases not matched to a gene: 4. Germline values: CDR1 SEHNR, CDR2 FQNEAQ (reference sequence). The CDR3 is 16 residues long. The CDR3 coding sequence is TGTGCCAGCAGCTCGTGGACTAGCGGGAACTCCTACGAGCAGTACTTC. This sequence encodes CASSSWTSGNSYEQYF.

This chain connects TRBV25-1 to TRBJ2-1; D is ambiguous. CDR1 and CDR2 from the germline V gene are MGHDK and SYGVNS. Trimming stripped 7 bases from V and 0 bases from J, with 10 bases between. The CDR3 runs 14 residues. CDR3 region: CASIGTSSYNEQFF. The CDR3 DNA is TGTGCCAGCATAGGCACGAGCTCCTACAATGAGCAGTTCTTC.

At least ten counts were recorded for this clonotype. The chain uses TRBV6-2 or TRBV6-3 and TRBJ2-5; D gene unclear. The germline V and J ends were trimmed by 6 bases and 3 bases, with 11 bases remaining between them. Germline V gene lookup returns CDR1 MNHEY and CDR2 SVGEGT. The CDR3 has 13 residues. The CDR3 loop reads CASRLPIKETQYF. In DNA form, the CDR3 reads TGTGCCAGCAGGCTCCCTATCAAAGAGACCCAGTACTTC.

Here the CDR3 DNA reads TGCGCCAGCAGCTTTCAGGGCGGTGAGCAGTTCTTC. Translation: CASSFQGGEQFF. The rearrangement uses TRBV5-1 and TRBJ2-1; D is possibly TRBD1 (5 bases). CDR1 is SGHRS and CDR2 is YFSETQ in the germline V gene. The CDR3 covers 12 residues. Deletions cut 2 bases from V and 9 bases from J, with 9 bases between.

The CDR3: CAISESTGRADTQYF. The CDR3 coding sequence is TGTGCCATCAGTGAGTCGACCGGACGAGCAGATACGCAGTATTTT. The chain recombines TRBV10-3 with TRBJ2-3; unclear D gene. Germline-derived CDR1 and CDR2 are ENHRY and SYGVKD. Trimming cost V 0 bases and J 4 bases, with 11 bases left between them. The length of the CDR3 is 15 residues.

This clonotype showed up just a few times. V gene TRBV6-2 or TRBV6-3 combines with J gene TRBJ2-1; 9 bases are shared with TRBD1. This CDR3 has 15 residues. The V gene end was trimmed by 2 bases and the J gene end by 8 bases; junction bases not matched to a gene: 7. Germline CDR1 is MNHEY and CDR2 is SVGEGT. The CDR3 DNA reads as TGTGCCAGCAGTTACCTGGGACAGGGTGTGGATGAGCAGTTCTTC. Its translation: CASSYLGQGVDEQFF.

At least ten counts were recorded for this clonotype. The J gene is TRBJ2-5, the V gene TRBV24-1; D remains ambiguous. The V end was cut by 0 bases, the J end by 14 bases, with 12 bases between. CDR3 length equals 12 residues. Germline V gene sequence: CDR1 KGHDR, CDR2 SFDVKD. The CDR3 sequence: CATSDLGQEFYF. Written as DNA, the CDR3 is TGTGCCACCAGTGATTTGGGGCAGGAGTTCTACTTC.

The genes are TRBV11-2 and TRBJ2-5; 12 bases are shared with TRBD2. Germline CDR1 SGHAT, CDR2 FQNNGV. Germline trimming cut 5 bases from V and 5 bases from J; bases unmatched to any gene: 12. The CDR3 runs 17 residues. CDR3 in amino acids: CASSPELAGGPPETQYF. In nucleotides, the CDR3 is TGTGCCAGCAGCCCAGAGCTAGCGGGGGGGCCTCCGGAGACCCAGTACTTC.

In this sample, this clonotype turned up many times. This chain connects TRBV7-2 to TRBJ2-3, with TRBD1 matching 10 bases. CDR1 is SGHTA, CDR2 FQGNSA, per germline. CDR3 size: 16 residues. V shed 0 bases and J 3 bases; nucleotides not matched to a gene: 3. The CDR3 coding sequence is TGTGCCAGCAGCTTAGCCGGGACAGGGGTTACAGATACGCAGTATTTT. It yields the protein CASSLAGTGVTDTQYF. The full variable domain, rest sourced from reference TRBV7-2 and TRBJ2-3, is GAGVSQSPSNKVTEKGKDVELRCDPISGHTALYWYRQSLGQGLEFLIYFQGNSAPDKSGLPSDRFSAERTGGSVSTLTIQRTQQEDSAVYLCASSLAGTGVTDTQYFGPGTRLTVL.

The chain employs TRBV3-1 and TRBJ2-1, with 9 bases that match TRBD2. This CDR3 has 15 residues. Unmatched junction bases numbered 4, after V lost 6 bases and J lost 1 base. Germline lookup yields CDR1 LGHDT and CDR2 YNNKEL (reference sequence). The CDR3, as DNA: TGTGCCAGCAGGCGCGGGGGGGCTTCCTACAATGAGCAGTTCTTC. Protein sequence: CASRRGGASYNEQFF.

The chain couples TRBV5-1 to TRBJ2-5, with TRBD2 matching 8 bases. V lost 2 bases to trimming and J lost 2 bases; unmatched junction nucleotides: 5. From germline, CDR1 is SGHRS and CDR2 YFSETQ. This CDR3 is built from 15 residues. CDR3 residues: CASSFLAGRQETQYF. As DNA, the CDR3 is TGCGCCAGCAGCTTCCTAGCGGGCCGACAAGAGACCCAGTACTTC.

The chain carries TRBV4-2 and TRBJ1-3; 9 bases line up with TRBD1. The CDR3 has 19 amino acids. The V gene end was trimmed by 6 bases and the J gene end by 1 base; junction bases not matched to a gene: 16. Germline lookup yields CDR1 LGHNA and CDR2 YNFKEQ. CDR3 amino acids: CASSQLTFAGTGSGNTIYF. As DNA, the CDR3 is TGTGCCAGCAGTCAACTCACCTTCGCCGGGACAGGGTCTGGAAACACCATATATTTT.

J is TRBJ1-3 and V is TRBV12-3 or TRBV12-4, with a tentative D call TRBD1 (5 bases). The CDR3 is made up of 15 amino acids. The germline V and J ends were trimmed by 3 bases and 2 bases, with 11 bases remaining between them. CDR3 amino acids: CASSFPSGTGNTIYF. CDR3 DNA: TGTGCCAGCAGTTTCCCTTCAGGGACTGGAAACACCATATATTTT.

The chain recombines TRBV12-3 or TRBV12-4 with TRBJ2-7; TRBD1 is a possible D gene (6 bases). The CDR3 is 15 residues long. The germline V and J ends were trimmed by 1 base and 0 bases, with 10 bases remaining between them. The CDR3, as DNA: TGTGCCAGCAGTTTAGATCAGGGGCCCTCCTACGAGCAGTACTTC. Its translation is CASSLDQGPSYEQYF.

This clonotype appeared many times. The V gene is TRBV5-5, the J gene TRBJ2-3; D is uncertain. This CDR3 region has 13 residues. Germline CDR1 is SGHKS and CDR2 is YYEKEE (reference sequence). Trimming took 4 bases from V and 0 from J, leaving 6 bases between them. CDR3 region: CASSPLSTDTQYF. CDR3 DNA: TGTGCCAGCAGCCCACTCAGCACAGATACGCAGTATTTT.